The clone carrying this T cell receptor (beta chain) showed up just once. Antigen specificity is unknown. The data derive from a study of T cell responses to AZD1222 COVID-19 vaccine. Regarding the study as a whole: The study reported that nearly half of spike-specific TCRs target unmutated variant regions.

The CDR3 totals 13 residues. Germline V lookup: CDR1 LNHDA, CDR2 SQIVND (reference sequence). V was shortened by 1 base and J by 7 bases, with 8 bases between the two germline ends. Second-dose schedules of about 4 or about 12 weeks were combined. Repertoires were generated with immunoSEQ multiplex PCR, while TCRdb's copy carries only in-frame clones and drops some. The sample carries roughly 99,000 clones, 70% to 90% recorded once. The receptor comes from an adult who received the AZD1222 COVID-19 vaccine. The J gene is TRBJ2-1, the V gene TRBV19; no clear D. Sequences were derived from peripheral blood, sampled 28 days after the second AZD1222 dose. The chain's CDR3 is CASSIASPNEQFF. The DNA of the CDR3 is TGTGCCAGTAGTATAGCTAGTCCTAATGAGCAGTTCTTC.